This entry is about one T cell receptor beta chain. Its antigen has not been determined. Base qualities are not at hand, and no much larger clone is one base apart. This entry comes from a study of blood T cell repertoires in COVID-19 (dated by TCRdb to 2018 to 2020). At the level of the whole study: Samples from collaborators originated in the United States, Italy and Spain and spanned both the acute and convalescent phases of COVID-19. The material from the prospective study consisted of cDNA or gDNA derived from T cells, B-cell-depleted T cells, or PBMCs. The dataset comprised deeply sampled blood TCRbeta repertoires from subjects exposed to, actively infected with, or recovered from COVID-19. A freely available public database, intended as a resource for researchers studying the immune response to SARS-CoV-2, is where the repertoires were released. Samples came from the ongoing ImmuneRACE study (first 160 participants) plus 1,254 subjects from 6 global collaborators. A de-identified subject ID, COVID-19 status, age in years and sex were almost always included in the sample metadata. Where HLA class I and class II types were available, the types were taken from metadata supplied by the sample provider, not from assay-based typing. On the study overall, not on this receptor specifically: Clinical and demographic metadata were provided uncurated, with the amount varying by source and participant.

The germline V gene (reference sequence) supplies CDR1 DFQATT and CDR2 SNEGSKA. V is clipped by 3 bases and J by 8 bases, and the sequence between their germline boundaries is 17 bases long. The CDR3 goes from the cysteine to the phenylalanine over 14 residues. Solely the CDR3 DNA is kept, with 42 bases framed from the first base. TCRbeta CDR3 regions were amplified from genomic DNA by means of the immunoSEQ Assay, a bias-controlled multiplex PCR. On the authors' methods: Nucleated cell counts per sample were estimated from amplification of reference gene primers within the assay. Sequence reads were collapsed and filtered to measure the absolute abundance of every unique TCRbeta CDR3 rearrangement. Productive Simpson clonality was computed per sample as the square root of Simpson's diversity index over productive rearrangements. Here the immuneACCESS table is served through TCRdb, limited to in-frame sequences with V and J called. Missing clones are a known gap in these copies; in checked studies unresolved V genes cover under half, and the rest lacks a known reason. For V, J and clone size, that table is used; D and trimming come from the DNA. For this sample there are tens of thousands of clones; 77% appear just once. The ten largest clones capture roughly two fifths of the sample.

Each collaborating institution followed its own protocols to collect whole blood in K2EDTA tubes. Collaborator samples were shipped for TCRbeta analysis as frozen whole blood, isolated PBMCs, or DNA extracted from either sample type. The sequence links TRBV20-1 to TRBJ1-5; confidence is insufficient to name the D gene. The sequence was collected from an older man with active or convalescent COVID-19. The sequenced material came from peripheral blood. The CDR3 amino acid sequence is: CSASEDVLEEPQHF. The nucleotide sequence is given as TGCAGTGCTAGTGAGGATGTATTAGAGGAGCCCCAGCATTTT.